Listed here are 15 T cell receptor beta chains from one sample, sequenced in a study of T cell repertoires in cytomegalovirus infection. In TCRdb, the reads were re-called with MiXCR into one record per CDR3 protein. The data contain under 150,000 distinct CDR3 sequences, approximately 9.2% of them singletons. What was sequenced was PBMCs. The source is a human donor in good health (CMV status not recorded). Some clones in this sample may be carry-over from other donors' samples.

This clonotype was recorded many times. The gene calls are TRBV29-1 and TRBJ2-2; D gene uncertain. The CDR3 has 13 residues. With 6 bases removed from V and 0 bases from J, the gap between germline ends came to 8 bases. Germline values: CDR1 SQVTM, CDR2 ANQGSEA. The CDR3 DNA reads TGCAGCGTGGGTACCACGAACACCGGGGAGCTGTTTTTT. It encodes CSVGTTNTGELFF.

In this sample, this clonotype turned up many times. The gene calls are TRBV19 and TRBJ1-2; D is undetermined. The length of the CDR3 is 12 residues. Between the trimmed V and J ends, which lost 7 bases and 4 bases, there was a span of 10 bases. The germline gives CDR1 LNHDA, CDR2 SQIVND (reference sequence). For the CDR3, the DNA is TGTGCCAGTACCCCTGGTGGCTATGGCTACACCTTC. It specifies CASTPGGYGYTF.

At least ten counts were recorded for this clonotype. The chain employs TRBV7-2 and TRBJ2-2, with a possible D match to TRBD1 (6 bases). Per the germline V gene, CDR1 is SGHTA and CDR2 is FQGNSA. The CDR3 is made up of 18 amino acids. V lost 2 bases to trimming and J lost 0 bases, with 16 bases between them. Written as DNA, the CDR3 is TGTGCCAGCAGCTTACGCTTTACAGGGCCTACGAACACCGGGGAGCTGTTTTTT. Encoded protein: CASSLRFTGPTNTGELFF.

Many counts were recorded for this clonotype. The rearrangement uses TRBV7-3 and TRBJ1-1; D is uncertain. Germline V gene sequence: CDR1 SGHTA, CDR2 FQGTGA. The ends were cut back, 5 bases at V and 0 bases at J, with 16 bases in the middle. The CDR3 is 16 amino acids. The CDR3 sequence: CASSPSREGLNTEAFF. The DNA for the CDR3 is TGTGCCAGCAGCCCCAGCCGTGAAGGGCTGAACACTGAAGCTTTCTTT.

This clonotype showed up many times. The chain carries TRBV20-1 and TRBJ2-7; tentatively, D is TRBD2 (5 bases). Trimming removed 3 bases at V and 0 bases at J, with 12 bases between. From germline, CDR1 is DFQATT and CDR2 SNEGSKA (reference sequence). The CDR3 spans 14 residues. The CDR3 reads CSARDGVGSYEQYF. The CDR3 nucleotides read TGCAGTGCTAGGGACGGGGTTGGCTCCTACGAGCAGTACTTC.

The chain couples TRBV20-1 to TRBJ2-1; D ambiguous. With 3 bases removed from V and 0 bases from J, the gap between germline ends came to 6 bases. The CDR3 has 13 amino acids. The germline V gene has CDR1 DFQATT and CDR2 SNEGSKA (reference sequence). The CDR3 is CSASLPSYNEQFF. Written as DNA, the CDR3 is TGCAGTGCTAGTCTCCCCTCCTACAATGAGCAGTTCTTC.

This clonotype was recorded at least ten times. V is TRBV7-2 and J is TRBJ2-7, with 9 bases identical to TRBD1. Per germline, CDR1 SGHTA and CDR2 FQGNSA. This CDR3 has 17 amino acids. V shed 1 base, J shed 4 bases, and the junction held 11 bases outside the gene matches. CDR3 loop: CASSLGSTGGKGYEQYF. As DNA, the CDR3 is TGTGCCAGCAGCTTAGGATCGACAGGGGGAAAGGGTTACGAGCAGTACTTC.

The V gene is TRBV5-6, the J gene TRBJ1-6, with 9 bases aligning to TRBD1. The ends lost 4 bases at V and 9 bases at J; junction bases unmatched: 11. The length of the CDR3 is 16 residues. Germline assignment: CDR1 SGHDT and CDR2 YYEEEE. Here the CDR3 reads CASSEQGAKLSSPLHF. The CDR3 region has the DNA TGTGCCAGCAGCGAACAGGGGGCGAAACTCTCTTCACCCCTCCACTTT.

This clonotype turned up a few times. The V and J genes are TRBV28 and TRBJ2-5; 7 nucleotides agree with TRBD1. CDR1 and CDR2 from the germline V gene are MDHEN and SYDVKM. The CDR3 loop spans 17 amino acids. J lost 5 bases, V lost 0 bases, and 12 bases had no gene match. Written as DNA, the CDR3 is TGTGCCAGCAGTTTATGGGGACCCGACAGGGCCATCGAGACCCAGTACTTC. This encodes CASSLWGPDRAIETQYF.

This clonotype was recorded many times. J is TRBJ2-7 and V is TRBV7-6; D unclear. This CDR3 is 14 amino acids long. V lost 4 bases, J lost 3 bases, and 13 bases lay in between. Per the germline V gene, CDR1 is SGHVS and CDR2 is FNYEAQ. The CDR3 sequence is CASSSRRAGYEQYF. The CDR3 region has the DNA TGTGCCAGCAGCTCCCGACGCGCCGGCTACGAGCAGTACTTC. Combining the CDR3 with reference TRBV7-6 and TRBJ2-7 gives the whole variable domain GAGVSQSPRYKVTKRGQDVALRCDPISGHVSLYWYRQALGQGPEFLTYFNYEAQQDKSGLPNDRFSAERPEGSISTLTIQRTEQRDSAMYRCASSSRRAGYEQYFGPGTRLTVT.

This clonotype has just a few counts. The CDR3 loop is CSARGVTGFTGELFF. In DNA, the CDR3 is TGCAGTGCTAGAGGGGTAACAGGGTTTACCGGGGAGCTGTTTTTT. The chain recombines TRBV20-1 with TRBJ2-2, with TRBD1 as a possible D gene (6 bases). CDR1 is DFQATT, CDR2 SNEGSKA, per germline (reference sequence). The V gene lost 1 base and the J gene lost 5 bases, with 14 bases spanning the gap. The CDR3 has 15 residues.

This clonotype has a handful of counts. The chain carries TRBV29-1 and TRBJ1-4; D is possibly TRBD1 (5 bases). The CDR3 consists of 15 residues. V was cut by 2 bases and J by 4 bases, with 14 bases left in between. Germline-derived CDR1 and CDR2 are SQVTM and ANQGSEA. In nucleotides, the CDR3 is TGCAGCGTTGAATACGGGACGCGTGGTAATGAAAAACTGTTTTTT. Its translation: CSVEYGTRGNEKLFF.

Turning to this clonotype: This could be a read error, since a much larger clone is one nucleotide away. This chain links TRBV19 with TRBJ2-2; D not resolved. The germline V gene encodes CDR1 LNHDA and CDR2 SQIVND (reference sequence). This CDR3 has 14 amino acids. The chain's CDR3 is CASRPASITRELFF. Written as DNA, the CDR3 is TGTGCCAGTAGGCCCGCTTCGATCACCAGGGAGCTGTTTTTT.

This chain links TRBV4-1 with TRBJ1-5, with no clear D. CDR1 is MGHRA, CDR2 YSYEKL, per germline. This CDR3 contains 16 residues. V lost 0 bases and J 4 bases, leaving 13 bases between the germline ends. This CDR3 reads CASSQDPNWVNQPQHF. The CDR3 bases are TGCGCCAGCAGCCAAGATCCTAATTGGGTGAATCAGCCCCAGCATTTT.

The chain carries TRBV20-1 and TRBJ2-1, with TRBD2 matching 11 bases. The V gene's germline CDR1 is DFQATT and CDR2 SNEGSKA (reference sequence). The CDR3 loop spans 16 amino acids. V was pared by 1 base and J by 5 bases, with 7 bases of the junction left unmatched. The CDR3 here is CSARVWLAGGDNEQFF. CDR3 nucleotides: TGCAGTGCTAGAGTGTGGCTAGCGGGGGGTGACAATGAGCAGTTCTTC.